A single sample gave rise to the 27 T cell receptor beta chains below, sequenced in a study of Ad26.COV2.S vaccination and SARS-CoV-2 variants. Treatment given: some 20 received Ad26.COV2.S at low or high dose, single or two shots; 5 received placebo; per-sample allocation not given. Day 63 after the first vaccine or placebo injection was the time point for sampling. Clones were read by immunoSEQ multiplex PCR, and TCRdb kept only the in-frame ones, dropping some. The sample includes just under 250,000 clones, around 87% of them seen just once. Material: peripheral blood, obtained in a trial of Ad26.COV2.S vaccine versus placebo. These receptors originate from a person aged 18 to 59 who received the Ad26.COV2.S COVID-19 vaccine or a placebo.

This chain connects TRBV28 to TRBJ2-7, with a weak D call TRBD2 (5 bases). The CDR3 is made up of 14 amino acids. Germline V gene sequence: CDR1 MDHEN, CDR2 SYDVKM. V shed 3 bases and J shed 0 bases, with 9 bases lying between them. The CDR3 protein is CASSLLANSYEQYF. The CDR3 region has the DNA TGTGCCAGCAGTTTGCTAGCCAACTCCTACGAGCAGTACTTC.

The chain joins TRBV18 to TRBJ2-1; a possible D gene is TRBD2 (5 bases). This CDR3 comprises 12 residues. Trimming stripped 3 bases from V and 9 bases from J, with 9 bases between. Germline CDR1 is KGHSH and CDR2 is LQKENI. CDR3 residues: CASSPTRGEQFF. CDR3 in DNA: TGTGCCAGCTCACCGACCCGGGGTGAGCAGTTCTTC.

Concerning this clone itself: This sample includes further DNA sequences coding for the same CDR3. The V call is TRBV7-2, the J call TRBJ2-1; TRBD1 agrees at 8 bases. Per the germline V gene, CDR1 is SGHTA and CDR2 is FQGNSA. The length of the CDR3 is 15 residues. V shed 0 bases and J 3 bases; nucleotides not matched to a gene: 1. The chain's CDR3 is CASSLARGLYNEQFF. The DNA for the CDR3 is TGTGCCAGCAGCTTAGCCAGGGGGCTCTACAATGAGCAGTTCTTC. Filled out from reference TRBV7-2 and TRBJ2-1, the complete variable domain reads GAGVSQSPSNKVTEKGKDVELRCDPISGHTALYWYRQSLGQGLEFLIYFQGNSAPDKSGLPSDRFSAERTGGSVSTLTIQRTQQEDSAVYLCASSLARGLYNEQFFGPGTRLTVL.

This clone has a handful of counts. This sequence joins TRBV10-1 and TRBJ1-2; D not certain. Trimming left V 3 bases short and J 0 bases short, with 11 bases between. The CDR3 contains 15 residues. Germline CDR1 reads WNHNN; CDR2 reads SYGVQD (reference sequence). This chain's CDR3 is CASSDRSPSNYGYTF. In nucleotides, the CDR3 is TGCGCCAGCAGTGACAGGTCCCCTTCTAACTATGGCTACACCTTC.

This rearrangement joins TRBV2 to TRBJ2-3, with 9 nucleotides matching TRBD2. CDR3 length: 17 residues. With V trimmed by 3 bases and J by 5 bases, 12 bases remained unmatched. Looked up from germline, CDR1 is SNHLY and CDR2 is FYNNEI. CDR3 amino acids: CASSDPWREGRGDTQYF. CDR3 nucleotide sequence: TGTGCCAGCAGTGATCCCTGGCGGGAGGGGAGAGGAGATACGCAGTATTTT.

This chain connects TRBV11-2 to TRBJ1-1; D not certain. V lost 3 bases and J 2 bases, leaving 7 bases between the germline ends. The CDR3 has 13 residues. From germline, CDR1 is SGHAT and CDR2 FQNNGV. The CDR3 bases are TGTGCCAGCAGCTTTTGGGAAAACACTGAAGCTTTCTTT. This codes for CASSFWENTEAFF.

This chain uses TRBV29-1 with TRBJ1-1; D is perhaps TRBD1 (6 bases). Germline V gene lookup returns CDR1 SQVTM and CDR2 ANQGSEA. Trimming stripped 4 bases from V and 3 bases from J, with 15 bases between. The CDR3 has 14 residues. CDR3: CSVGNRVADTEAFF. For the CDR3, the DNA is TGCAGCGTTGGGAACAGGGTTGCGGACACTGAAGCTTTCTTT.

The chain has TRBV12-3 or TRBV12-4 and TRBJ1-3; no clear D gene. CDR3 length equals 12 residues. The V gene lost 7 bases and the J gene lost 4 bases, with 8 bases spanning the gap. The CDR3 sequence is CASNEGGNTIYF. Written as DNA, the CDR3 is TGTGCCAGCAACGAAGGGGGAAACACCATATATTTT.

The rearrangement joins TRBV5-1 to TRBJ2-5; 13 bases align to TRBD2. CDR1 and CDR2 (germline): SGHRS, YFSETQ. The CDR3 sequence is 16 residues long. The V gene end was trimmed by 2 bases and the J gene end by 2 bases; junction bases not matched to a gene: 3. In DNA, the CDR3 is TGCGCCAGCAGCTTCCGACTAGCGGGAGGTCAAGAGACCCAGTACTTC. Amino acids: CASSFRLAGGQETQYF.

The chain couples TRBV19 to TRBJ2-2; D ambiguous. Germline V gene data show CDR1 as LNHDA and CDR2 as SQIVND (reference sequence). The CDR3 has 15 amino acids. V lost 7 bases, J lost 0 bases, and 12 bases lay in between. The CDR3, as DNA: TGTGCCAGTAAGCAGAGTCTTACGAACACCGGGGAGCTGTTTTTT. It codes for CASKQSLTNTGELFF.

The DNA for the CDR3 is TGTGCCACCAGTGATCCTTCAGGCGACTATGGCTACACCTTC. Its translation is CATSDPSGDYGYTF. The rearrangement joins TRBV24-1 to TRBJ1-2, with unresolved D. There are 14 residues in the CDR3. The germline V gene encodes CDR1 KGHDR and CDR2 SFDVKD. V lost 3 bases and J lost 3, with 10 bases in between.

The CDR3 region has the DNA TGTGCCAGTAGTCAAGACGGTTCCTACGAGCAGTACTTC. Amino acids: CASSQDGSYEQYF. The gene calls are TRBV19 and TRBJ2-7; D is undetermined. This CDR3 has 13 residues. The ends were cut back, 5 bases at V and 1 base at J, with 9 bases in the middle. CDR1 is LNHDA, CDR2 SQIVND, per germline (reference sequence).

This clone has only one observation. J is TRBJ2-7 and V is TRBV7-9; TRBD1 is a possible D gene (6 bases). The length of the CDR3 is 16 residues. V shed 5 bases and J shed 0 bases, with 17 bases lying between them. Germline V CDR1 and CDR2: SEHNR, FQNEAQ (reference sequence). The CDR3 nucleotides read TGTGCCAGCAGCCCACAAGGGGGTAGCGACTCCTACGAGCAGTACTTC. Protein sequence: CASSPQGGSDSYEQYF.

The chain couples TRBV5-4 to TRBJ2-1; 8 nucleotides match TRBD2. Losses at the gene ends were 1 base for V and 2 bases for J; bases not matched to a gene: 5. The CDR3 extends over 16 amino acids. Per the germline V gene, CDR1 is SGHNT and CDR2 is YYREEE (reference sequence). The CDR3 DNA follows: TGTGCCAGCAGCTTGCCCGGGGGGGCCGCCTACAATGAGCAGTTCTTC. Its protein product is CASSLPGGAAYNEQFF.

The chain has TRBV19 and TRBJ1-3; TRBD1 might be the D (5 bases). This CDR3 has 15 amino acids. The germline V gene encodes CDR1 LNHDA and CDR2 SQIVND (reference sequence). V dropped 4 bases and J dropped 7 bases, with 17 bases sitting between them. CDR3 DNA sequence: TGTGCCAGTAGTAGCCGGGACCTGCGAGGGAACACCATATATTTT. Its protein product is CASSSRDLRGNTIYF.

CDR3 region: CATSDRGKGQPQHF. The CDR3 coding sequence is TGTGCCACCAGTGACAGGGGGAAGGGTCAGCCCCAGCATTTT. J is TRBJ1-5 and V is TRBV19, with TRBD1 identical over 9 bases. Trimming removed 10 bases from V and 6 bases from J; junction bases left unmatched: 10. The CDR3 is 14 amino acids. In germline, CDR1 is LNHDA, CDR2 SQIVND (reference sequence).

The chain is built from TRBV11-2 and TRBJ1-1; 7 nucleotides agree with TRBD1. The CDR3 is 15 amino acids. V lost 2 bases and J lost 5; bases outside the gene matches: 8. Germline values: CDR1 SGHAT, CDR2 FQNNGV. Here the CDR3 reads CASSLLGTGVTEAFF. The CDR3 DNA follows: TGTGCCAGCAGCTTACTGGGTACAGGGGTGACTGAAGCTTTCTTT.

The chain joins TRBV3-1 (or the pseudogene TRBV3-2) to TRBJ2-2; D unresolved. Germline V gene lookup returns CDR1 LGHDT and CDR2 YNNKEL (reference sequence). Trimming pared 4 bases from V and 5 bases from J, leaving 8 bases between. The CDR3 sequence is 13 residues long. CDR3 residues: CASSLRGTGELFF. In DNA form, the CDR3 reads TGTGCCAGCAGCCTTCGTGGGACCGGGGAGCTGTTTTTT.

This chain links TRBV2 with TRBJ1-5; D may be TRBD1 (6 bases). Germline CDR1 and CDR2: SNHLY and FYNNEI. The CDR3 is 15 residues long. Trimming removed 4 bases at V and 6 bases at J, with 16 bases between. CDR3 in DNA: TGTGCCAGCAGTGGCGGGGGCGGTGGCCGTCAGCCCCAGCATTTT. Its protein is CASSGGGGGRQPQHF.

The V gene is TRBV29-1, the J gene TRBJ1-2, with D perhaps TRBD1 (6 bases). Germline CDR1 SQVTM, CDR2 ANQGSEA. The CDR3 consists of 11 residues. V was clipped by 6 bases and J by 8 bases, with 13 bases between them. CDR3 sequence (DNA): TGCAGCGTCGCACAGGGACGCGGCTACACCTTC. Translated: CSVAQGRGYTF.

The V gene is TRBV4-3, the J gene TRBJ2-7; the D gene is possibly TRBD1 (6 bases). V lost 0 bases and J 3 bases, leaving 12 bases between the germline ends. The CDR3 runs to 15 residues. Per germline, CDR1 LGHNA and CDR2 YSLEER. CDR3 bases: TGCGCCAGCAGCCAAGATGACAGGTCCAACTACGAGCAGTACTTC. This gives the protein CASSQDDRSNYEQYF.

The chain carries TRBV3-1 (or the pseudogene TRBV3-2) and TRBJ2-2, with 8 bases identical to TRBD1. The CDR3 covers 16 residues. Trimming cost V 5 bases and J 7 bases; bases outside gene matches: 12. Germline loops: CDR1 LGHDT, CDR2 YNNKEL (reference sequence). Here the CDR3 DNA reads TGTGCCAGCAGCAGGGACAGGCCTTTAGTGGTCGGGGAGCTGTTTTTT. This translates into CASSRDRPLVVGELFF.

Points on this clone: A read error may account for a junction end that differs from germline. The chain links TRBV2 to TRBJ1-4; no clear D gene. Germline-derived CDR1 and CDR2 are SNHLY and FYNNEI. The length of the CDR3 is 12 residues. The CDR3 loop is CASSLTSEKLFF. CDR3 coding DNA: TGTGCCAGCAGCCTGACTAGTGAAAAACTGTTTTTT.

The chain links TRBV24-1 to TRBJ2-7; TRBD1 aligns across 10 bases. The CDR3 is made up of 13 amino acids. Germline V gene lookup returns CDR1 KGHDR and CDR2 SFDVKD. With 5 bases clipped from V and 5 bases from J, the junction kept 2 bases outside the gene matches. CDR3 residues: CATSGDRGDEQYF. The CDR3 DNA sequence: TGTGCCACCAGTGGGGACAGGGGAGACGAGCAGTACTTC.

V usage is TRBV30 and J usage is TRBJ1-2, with 9 nucleotides matching TRBD1. With V trimmed by 1 base and J by 4 bases, 1 base remained unmatched. From germline, CDR1 is GTSNPN and CDR2 SVGIG (reference sequence). This CDR3 contains 13 residues. CDR3 sequence: CAWSATGGYGYTF. CDR3 coding DNA: TGTGCCTGGAGTGCGACAGGGGGCTATGGCTACACCTTC.

The V and J genes are TRBV7-3 and TRBJ2-1; 8 bases line up with TRBD2. This CDR3 spans 13 amino acids. V dropped 0 bases and J dropped 10; count of bases not matched to a gene: 2. CDR1 and CDR2 from the germline V gene are SGHTA and FQGTGA. CDR3 loop: CASSLTPSGEQFF. CDR3 DNA: TGTGCCAGCAGCTTAACTCCTAGCGGGGAGCAGTTCTTC. Supplemented by reference TRBV7-3 and TRBJ2-1, the full variable domain reads GAGVSQTPSNKVTEKGKYVELRCDPISGHTALYWYRQSLGQGPEFLIYFQGTGAADDSGLPNDRFFAVRPEGSVSTLKIQRTERGDSAVYLCASSLTPSGEQFFGPGTRLTVL.

The chain uses TRBV7-2 and TRBJ2-1; possible D gene TRBD2, 5 bases. The germline V and J ends were trimmed by 1 base and 10 bases, with 20 bases remaining between them. Germline V gene data show CDR1 as SGHTA and CDR2 as FQGNSA. This CDR3 contains 16 residues. The chain's CDR3 is CASSLGSQVRGKEQFF. The CDR3 nucleotides are TGTGCCAGCAGCTTAGGTAGTCAAGTTCGGGGTAAGGAGCAGTTCTTC. Looking up the rest from reference TRBV7-2 and TRBJ2-1 gives the full variable domain: GAGVSQSPSNKVTEKGKDVELRCDPISGHTALYWYRQSLGQGLEFLIYFQGNSAPDKSGLPSDRFSAERTGGSVSTLTIQRTQQEDSAVYLCASSLGSQVRGKEQFFGPGTRLTVL.